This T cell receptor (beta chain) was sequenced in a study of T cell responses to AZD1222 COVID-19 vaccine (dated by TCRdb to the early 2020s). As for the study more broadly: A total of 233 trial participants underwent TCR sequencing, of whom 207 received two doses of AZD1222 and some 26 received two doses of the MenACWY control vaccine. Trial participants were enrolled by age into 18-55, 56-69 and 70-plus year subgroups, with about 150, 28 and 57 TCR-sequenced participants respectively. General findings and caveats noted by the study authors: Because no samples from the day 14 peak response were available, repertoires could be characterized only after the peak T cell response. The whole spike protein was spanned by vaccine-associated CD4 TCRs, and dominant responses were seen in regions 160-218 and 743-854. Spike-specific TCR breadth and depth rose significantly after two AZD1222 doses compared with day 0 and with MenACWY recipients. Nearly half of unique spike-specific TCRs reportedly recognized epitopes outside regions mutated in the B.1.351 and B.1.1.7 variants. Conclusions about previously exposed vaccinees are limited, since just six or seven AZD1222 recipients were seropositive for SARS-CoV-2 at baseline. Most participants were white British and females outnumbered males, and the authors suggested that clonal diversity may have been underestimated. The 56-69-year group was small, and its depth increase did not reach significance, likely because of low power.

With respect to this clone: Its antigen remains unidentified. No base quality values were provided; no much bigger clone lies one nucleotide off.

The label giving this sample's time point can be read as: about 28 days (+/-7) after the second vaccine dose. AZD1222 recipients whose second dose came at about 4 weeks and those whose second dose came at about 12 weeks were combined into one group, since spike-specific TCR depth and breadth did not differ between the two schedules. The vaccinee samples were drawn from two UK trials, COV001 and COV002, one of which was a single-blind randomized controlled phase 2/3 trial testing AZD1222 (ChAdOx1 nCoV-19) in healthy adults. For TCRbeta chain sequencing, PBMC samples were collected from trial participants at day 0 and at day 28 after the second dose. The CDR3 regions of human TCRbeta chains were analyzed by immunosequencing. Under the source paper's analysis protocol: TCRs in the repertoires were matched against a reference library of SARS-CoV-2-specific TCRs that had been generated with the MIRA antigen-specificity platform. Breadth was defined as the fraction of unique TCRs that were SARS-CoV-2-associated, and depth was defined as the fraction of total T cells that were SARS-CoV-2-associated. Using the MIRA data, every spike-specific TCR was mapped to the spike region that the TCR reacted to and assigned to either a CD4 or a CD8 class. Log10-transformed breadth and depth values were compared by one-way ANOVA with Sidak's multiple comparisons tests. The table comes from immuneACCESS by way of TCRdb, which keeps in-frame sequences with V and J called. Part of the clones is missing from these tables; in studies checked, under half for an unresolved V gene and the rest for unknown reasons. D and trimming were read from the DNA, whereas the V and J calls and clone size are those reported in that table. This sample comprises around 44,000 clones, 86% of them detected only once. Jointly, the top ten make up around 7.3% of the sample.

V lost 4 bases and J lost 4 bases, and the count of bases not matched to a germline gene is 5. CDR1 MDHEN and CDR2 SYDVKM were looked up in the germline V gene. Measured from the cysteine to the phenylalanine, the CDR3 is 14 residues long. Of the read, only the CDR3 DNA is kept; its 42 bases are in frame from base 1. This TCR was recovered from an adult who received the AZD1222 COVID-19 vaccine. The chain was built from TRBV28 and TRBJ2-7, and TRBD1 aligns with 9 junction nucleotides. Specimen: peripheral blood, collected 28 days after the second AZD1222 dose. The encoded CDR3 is CASSSGTGKYEQYF. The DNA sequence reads TGTGCCAGCAGTTCAGGGACAGGGAAGTACGAGCAGTACTTC.